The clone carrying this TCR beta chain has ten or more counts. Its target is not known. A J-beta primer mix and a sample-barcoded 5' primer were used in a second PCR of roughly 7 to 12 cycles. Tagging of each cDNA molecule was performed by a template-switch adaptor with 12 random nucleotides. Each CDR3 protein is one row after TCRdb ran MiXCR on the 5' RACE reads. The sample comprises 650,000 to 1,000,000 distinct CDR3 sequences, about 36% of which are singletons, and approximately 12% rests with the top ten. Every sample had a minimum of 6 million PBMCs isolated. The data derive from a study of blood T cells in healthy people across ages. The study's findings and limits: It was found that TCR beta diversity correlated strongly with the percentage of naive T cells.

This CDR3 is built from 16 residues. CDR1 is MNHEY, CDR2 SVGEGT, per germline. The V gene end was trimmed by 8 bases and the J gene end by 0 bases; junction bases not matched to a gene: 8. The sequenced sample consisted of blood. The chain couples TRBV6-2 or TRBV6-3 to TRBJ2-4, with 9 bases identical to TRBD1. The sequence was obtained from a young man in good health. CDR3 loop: CASVGTGSIAKNIQYF. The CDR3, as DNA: TGTGCCAGCGTCGGGACAGGGTCTATAGCCAAAAACATTCAGTACTTC.